This is a list of T cell receptor beta chains from one sample in a study of blood T cells in healthy people across ages. TCRdb analysed the 5' RACE reads with MiXCR anew, one entry per CDR3 protein. This table holds 1.5 million to 2 million distinct CDR3 sequences, approximately 28% found once. The sequenced material came from blood. The source of these receptors is a woman in her 30s in good health. Both conserved end residues are part of each CDR3. The D gene is left open where the match is weak. Part of the rows lack a size; the others show once, few, many or a class for expanded clones.

v_gene,abundance,d_gene,j_gene,len,CDR3aa,CDR3nt
TRBV15,.,.,TRBJ2-3,14,CATSRGGTTLREYF,TGTGCCACCAGCAGAGGGGGGACAACCCTCCGGGAGTATTTT
TRBV11-2,.,.,TRBJ2-7,15,CASSEKLSVLREQYF,TGTGCCAGCAGCGAAAAATTGTCAGTGCTTAGAGAGCAGTACTTC
TRBV6-2/TRBV6-3,.,.,TRBJ1-5,15,CASSYGTVSNQPRHF,TGTGCCAGCAGTTACGGGACGGTAAGCAATCAGCCCCGGCATTTT
TRBV20-1,few,.,TRBJ2-3,13,CSASSDVTDTQYF,TGCAGTGCTAGCTCGGACGTCACAGATACGCAGTATTTT
TRBV6-2/TRBV6-3,many,.,TRBJ2-7,15,CASSYSGASSYEQYF,TGTGCCAGCAGTTACTCGGGGGCCAGCTCCTACGAGCAGTACTTC
TRBV10-3,.,TRBD1,TRBJ1-5,15,CAISSGTGVNQPQHF,TGTGCCATCAGTTCCGGGACAGGGGTTAATCAGCCCCAGCATTTT
TRBV5-4,few,TRBD2,TRBJ2-1,14,CASSERGVYNEQFF,TGTGCCAGCAGTGAGCGGGGGGTTTACAATGAGCAGTTCTTC
TRBV9,few,TRBD2,TRBJ2-2,15,CASSPSGENTGELFF,TGTGCCAGCAGCCCCAGCGGGGAGAACACCGGGGAGCTGTTTTTT
TRBV2,.,.,TRBJ1-5,15,CASSEGRAFNQPQHF,TGTGCCAGCAGTGAGGGGCGGGCCTTCAATCAGCCCCAGCATTTT
TRBV3-1,.,.,TRBJ1-5,14,CASSQDSGCQPQHF,TGTGCCAGCAGCCAAGATTCGGGTTGTCAGCCCCAGCATTTT
TRBV6-5,few,.,TRBJ1-4,14,CASSDGGTNEKLFF,TGTGCCAGCAGCGATGGGGGAACTAATGAAAAACTGTTTTTT
TRBV4-1,few,TRBD1,TRBJ2-5,15,CASTLGTGLRETQYF,TGCGCCAGCACTCTTGGGACAGGGCTCCGGGAGACCCAGTACTTC
TRBV28,once,.,TRBJ1-1,11,CASTSMAEAFF,TGTGCCAGCACCTCTATGGCTGAAGCTTTCTTT
TRBV12-3/TRBV12-4,few,.,TRBJ2-1,15,CASSYASKLDDEQFF,TGTGCCAGCAGTTACGCTAGTAAACTGGATGATGAGCAGTTCTTC
TRBV9,many,.,TRBJ2-5,14,CASSVGTAQETQYF,TGTGCCAGCAGCGTAGGGACCGCCCAAGAGACCCAGTACTTC
TRBV7-2,.,.,TRBJ1-6,15,CASSLVRRENSPLHF,TGTGCCAGCAGCCTAGTCCGCAGAGAGAATTCACCCCTCCACTTT
TRBV20-1,.,.,TRBJ2-3,12,CSGSLGTDTQYF,TGCAGTGGGTCTCTCGGCACAGATACGCAGTATTTT
TRBV5-6,.,.,TRBJ2-7,13,CASSLLSKDEQYF,TGTGCCAGCAGCTTGCTTTCCAAAGACGAGCAGTACTTC
TRBV13,.,.,TRBJ1-1,14,CASSRQVGTTEAFF,TGTGCCAGCAGCAGACAGGTCGGCACCACTGAAGCTTTCTTT
TRBV2,.,TRBD2,TRBJ2-5,16,CASSPSRGGVQETQYF,TGTGCCAGCAGTCCTTCGCGGGGGGGGGTCCAAGAGACCCAGTACTTC
TRBV28,.,TRBD2,TRBJ2-6,16,CASSLGGGTGANALTF,TGTGCCAGCAGTTTAGGCGGGGGGACTGGGGCCAACGCCCTGACTTTC
TRBV5-1,.,.,TRBJ2-3,14,CASSYGTAADTQYF,TGCGCCAGCAGCTACGGGACCGCAGCGGATACGCAGTATTTT
TRBV28,few,TRBD1,TRBJ1-6,15,CASSFLTGNYSPLHF,TGTGCCAGCAGTTTCCTGACAGGGAATTACTCACCCCTCCACTTT
TRBV5-1,.,.,TRBJ2-6,17,CASSLRYASPGANVLTF,TGCGCCAGCAGCTTGAGGTACGCCTCCCCTGGGGCCAACGTCCTGACTTTC
TRBV20-1,.,TRBD2,TRBJ2-5,15,CSARVASGGEETQYF,TGCAGTGCTAGAGTGGCTAGCGGGGGGGAAGAGACCCAGTACTTC
TRBV7-2,many,TRBD2,TRBJ2-5,16,CASSLRLGLADNKQYF,TGTGCCAGCAGCTTAAGGCTGGGACTAGCGGATAACAAGCAGTACTTC
TRBV6-6,few,TRBD2,TRBJ2-1,14,CASSYSGGGGEQFF,TGTGCCAGCAGTTACTCGGGCGGGGGGGGTGAGCAGTTCTTC
TRBV6-5,.,.,TRBJ1-4,15,CASSPPPGNVEKLFF,TGTGCCAGCAGCCCGCCACCAGGGAACGTCGAAAAACTGTTTTTT
TRBV15,many,.,TRBJ1-2,14,CATSRGKQGHGYTF,TGTGCCACCAGCAGAGGTAAACAGGGTCATGGCTACACCTTC
TRBV6-2/TRBV6-3,.,.,TRBJ2-1,21,CASSYSLRDRGLAGAHNEQFF,TGTGCCAGCAGTTACTCCCTCCGGGACAGGGGTCTAGCGGGGGCGCACAATGAGCAGTTCTTC
TRBV12-3/TRBV12-4,.,.,TRBJ2-2,16,CASSFKGLARPGELFF,TGTGCCAGCAGTTTTAAGGGACTGGCCCGGCCCGGGGAGCTGTTTTTT
TRBV12-3/TRBV12-4,many,.,TRBJ2-5,14,CASSLSGLEETQYF,TGTGCCAGCAGTCTCTCCGGACTTGAAGAGACCCAGTACTTC
TRBV7-2,few,.,TRBJ1-5,13,CASSFRVHQPQHF,TGTGCCAGCAGCTTCAGGGTTCATCAGCCCCAGCATTTT
TRBV7-9,few,TRBD2,TRBJ2-1,13,CALHREEYNEQFF,TGTGCGCTCCACCGGGAGGAGTACAATGAGCAGTTCTTC
TRBV20-1,few,TRBD1,TRBJ1-6,13,CSARRTGESPLHF,TGCAGTGCTAGACGGACAGGGGAGTCACCCCTCCACTTT
TRBV7-3,few,.,TRBJ2-1,13,CASRSGLINEQFF,TGTGCCAGCAGGTCTGGACTTATCAATGAGCAGTTCTTC
TRBV14,.,.,TRBJ2-7,16,CASSPLVSAVSYEQYF,TGTGCCAGTAGCCCCCTTGTGTCTGCGGTGTCCTACGAGCAGTACTTC
TRBV20-1,.,.,TRBJ2-3,14,CSARDRGAGDTQYF,TGCAGTGCTAGAGATCGGGGGGCTGGAGATACGCAGTATTTT
TRBV15,.,.,TRBJ2-3,13,CATSRDGVGTQYF,TGTGCCACCAGCAGAGATGGGGTGGGTACGCAGTATTTT
TRBV2,.,.,TRBJ1-2,13,CASSLTTPSGYTF,TGTGCCAGCAGCCTGACCACCCCTAGTGGCTACACCTTC
TRBV5-6,.,TRBD2,TRBJ2-1,12,CASSVGLDGGFF,TGTGCCAGCAGCGTGGGACTAGATGGAGGGTTCTTC
TRBV7-9,few,.,TRBJ1-1,15,CASTPSGIEGTEAFF,TGTGCCAGCACCCCCTCAGGGATAGAGGGGACTGAAGCTTTCTTT